The clone carrying this TCR beta chain appeared many times. Its antigen remains unidentified. Germline lookup yields CDR1 SGDLS and CDR2 YYNGEE. The length of the CDR3 is 16 residues. V was clipped by 2 bases and J by 1 base; unmatched bases: 3. This entry is derived from a study of T-cell reconstitution after alpha-beta-depleted transplantation in children. Notes on the study in general: TCRbeta diversity was high at day 60 in some patients (a result of surviving recipient T cells and thymic progenitors). T-cell counts and diversity at one year post-transplant came mainly from newly produced T cells. Reportedly, alpha-beta T cells present about two months post-transplant originated from several hundred expanded clones of graft origin.

Unique molecular identifiers were incorporated into the prepared TCRbeta library. Via MiXCR, TCRdb re-called the PCR reads, giving one row per CDR3 protein. The top ten hold about 13% of the sample, which has roughly 180,000 distinct CDR3 sequences, approximately 12% seen once. The sequence derives from a boy aged 2 to 10 with acute myeloid leukemia, due to receive a stem cell transplant. The chain recombines TRBV9 with TRBJ2-1; 10 bases map to TRBD2. The specimen was PBMCs, collected before TCRalphabeta/CD19-depleted stem cell transplant. The DNA of the CDR3 is TGTGCCAGCAGCGTCCTAGCGGGGGAATCCTACAATGAGCAGTTCTTC. Translated: CASSVLAGESYNEQFF.